A single sample gave rise to the 20 T cell receptor beta chains below, sequenced in a study of blood T cell repertoires in COVID-19. TCRdb's copy holds only in-frame clones and misses some; the assay was immunoSEQ multiplex PCR. The sample lists about 200,000 clones; 88% were seen once. Material for sequencing was peripheral blood. The receptor source for this set is a man aged 40-55 years with active or convalescent COVID-19.

The V gene is TRBV9, the J gene TRBJ2-7; possible D gene TRBD2, 7 bases. V lost 3 bases, J lost 2 bases, and 18 bases lay in between. CDR3 size: 16 residues. The germline V gene encodes CDR1 SGDLS and CDR2 YYNGEE. This chain's CDR3 is CASSARAGAFPYEQYF. The CDR3 region has the DNA TGTGCCAGCAGCGCGCGGGCGGGGGCATTCCCCTACGAGCAGTACTTC.

A single count supports this clone. The J gene is TRBJ2-1, the V gene TRBV7-2; TRBD1 matches 8 bases. The CDR3 runs to 14 residues. CDR1 and CDR2 (germline): SGHTA, FQGNSA. The J segment lost 12 bases and the V segment lost 0 bases, leaving 7 bases of the junction unmatched. The CDR3 sequence is CASSLARTGIGQFF. CDR3 DNA sequence: TGTGCCAGCAGCTTAGCGAGGACAGGGATAGGGCAGTTCTTC. Looking up the rest from reference TRBV7-2 and TRBJ2-1 gives the full variable domain: GAGVSQSPSNKVTEKGKDVELRCDPISGHTALYWYRQSLGQGLEFLIYFQGNSAPDKSGLPSDRFSAERTGGSVSTLTIQRTQQEDSAVYLCASSLARTGIGQFFGPGTRLTVL.

The V call is TRBV5-5, the J call TRBJ1-3; unclear D gene. CDR3 size: 17 residues. Trimming cost V 0 bases and J 0 bases, with 13 bases left between them. In germline, CDR1 is SGHKS, CDR2 YYEKEE (reference sequence). The CDR3 coding sequence is TGTGCCAGCAGCTTGGCTGGCAGGCCCTCCTCTGGAAACACCATATATTTT. It codes for CASSLAGRPSSGNTIYF.

The rearrangement joins TRBV9 to TRBJ1-1, with TRBD1 identical over 7 bases. V gave up 3 bases and J gave up 3 bases; unmatched junction bases: 14. The CDR3 runs to 17 residues. CDR1 is SGDLS, CDR2 YYNGEE, per germline. In DNA, the CDR3 is TGTGCCAGCAGCGCGTCGCGACAGGGCCCCTACTACACTGAAGCTTTCTTT. Translated, it gives CASSASRQGPYYTEAFF.

This rearrangement joins TRBV6-5 to TRBJ2-5, with 8 bases that match TRBD2. Trimming at V came to 6 bases and at J to 5 bases, leaving 8 bases not matched to a gene. Per the germline V gene, CDR1 is MNHEY and CDR2 is SVGAGI. This CDR3 contains 14 residues. Written as DNA, the CDR3 is TGTGCCAGCAGGACCGGGGGGGCCGGGGAGACCCAGTACTTC. Encoded protein: CASRTGGAGETQYF.

This sequence joins TRBV30 and TRBJ2-5, with unresolved D. From germline, CDR1 is GTSNPN and CDR2 SVGIG (reference sequence). The CDR3 covers 14 residues. Between the trimmed V and J ends, which lost 2 bases and 2 bases, there was a span of 12 bases. In DNA form, the CDR3 reads TGTGCCTGGAGTCCCCCAAGCTTACAAGAGACCCAGTACTTC. The encoded protein is CAWSPPSLQETQYF.

The CDR3: CASGGGATGYTF. The CDR3 nucleotides are TGCGCCAGCGGGGGCGGCGCTACAGGCTACACCTTC. J is TRBJ1-2 and V is TRBV5-1; possible D gene TRBD1, 6 bases. Deletions cut 7 bases from V and 8 bases from J, with 15 bases between. There are 12 residues in the CDR3. The V gene's germline CDR1 is SGHRS and CDR2 YFSETQ.

This rearrangement joins TRBV14 to TRBJ2-5, with TRBD2 matching 11 bases. Germline CDR1 and CDR2: SGHDN and FVKESK. The CDR3 covers 18 residues. V trimming: 2 bases; J trimming: 4 bases; junction bases outside the gene matches: 12. DNA for the CDR3: TGTGCCAGCAGCCAAAGGAATCTAGCGGGAGGCACCCCAGAGACCCAGTACTTC. It codes for CASSQRNLAGGTPETQYF.

This rearrangement joins TRBV19 to TRBJ1-1; weak D call: TRBD1 (5 bases). The CDR3 is made up of 14 amino acids. Trimming cost V 8 bases and J 5 bases, with 18 bases left between them. Germline values: CDR1 LNHDA, CDR2 SQIVND (reference sequence). The CDR3 DNA reads TGTGCCAGTGTCGAACTTGGGACTTCAACTGAAGCTTTCTTT. Translated: CASVELGTSTEAFF.

The chain recombines TRBV7-9 with TRBJ2-5; 7 bases match TRBD1. The CDR3 has 15 residues. Trimming took 8 bases from V and 2 from J; bases not matched to a gene: 11. CDR1 and CDR2 from the germline V gene are SEHNR and FQNEAQ (reference sequence). The CDR3 reads CASQSGQNIQETQYF. The CDR3 coding sequence is TGTGCCAGCCAATCGGGACAGAATATACAAGAGACCCAGTACTTC. The complete variable domain, with remaining parts taken from reference TRBV7-9 and TRBJ2-5, reads DTGVSQNPRHKITKRGQNVTFRCDPISEHNRLYWYRQTLGQGPEFLTYFQNEAQLEKSRLLSDRFSAERPKGSFSTLEIQRTEQGDSAMYLCASQSGQNIQETQYFGPGTRLLVL.

CDR3: CASSLQGSSTGYTF. The DNA of the CDR3 is TGCGCCAGCAGCTTACAGGGTTCCTCGACGGGCTACACCTTC. The chain couples TRBV5-1 to TRBJ1-2, with D possibly being TRBD1 (6 bases). This CDR3 comprises 14 residues. The V end lost 2 bases, the J end lost 8 bases, and 16 bases lay between the germline ends. Germline CDR1 is SGHRS and CDR2 is YFSETQ.

There are a few counts of this clone. The rearrangement uses TRBV12-3 or TRBV12-4 and TRBJ1-4, with D hard to call. This CDR3 comprises 13 residues. Trimming left V 4 bases short and J 10 bases short, with 13 bases between. The CDR3 here is CASSSGLGVKLFF. Written as DNA, the CDR3 is TGTGCCAGCAGTTCTGGGCTTGGTGTAAAACTGTTTTTT.

This chain joins TRBV5-1 and TRBJ2-3; 9 bases line up with TRBD1. CDR3 length equals 16 residues. Looked up from germline, CDR1 is SGHRS and CDR2 is YFSETQ. V was pared by 0 bases and J by 5 bases, with 7 bases of the junction left unmatched. The CDR3 loop reads CASSLEQGALIDTQYF. CDR3 coding DNA: TGCGCCAGCAGCTTGGAACAGGGGGCGCTGATAGATACGCAGTATTTT.

The genes are TRBV5-1 and TRBJ1-6; TRBD1 matches at 9 bases. With 3 bases clipped from V and 10 bases from J, the junction kept 8 bases outside the gene matches. The CDR3 length is 15 residues. The germline V gene has CDR1 SGHRS and CDR2 YFSETQ. The CDR3 sequence is CASSSSDRGRSPLHF. Here the CDR3 DNA reads TGCGCCAGCAGCTCATCGGACAGGGGAAGGTCACCCCTCCACTTT.

The rearrangement uses TRBV5-1 and TRBJ1-1, with 8 bases lining up with TRBD1. Germline V CDR1 and CDR2: SGHRS, YFSETQ. V gave up 2 bases and J gave up 3 bases; unmatched junction bases: 3. The CDR3 spans 14 residues. The CDR3 sequence is CASSFPDRDTEAFF. For the CDR3, the DNA is TGCGCCAGCAGCTTCCCGGACAGGGACACTGAAGCTTTCTTT.

Only one count was recorded for this clone. V and J are TRBV18 and TRBJ1-2; unclear D gene. This CDR3 has 14 amino acids. From germline, CDR1 is KGHSH and CDR2 LQKENI. V lost 6 bases to trimming and J lost 4 bases, with 15 bases between them. In DNA, the CDR3 is TGTGCCAGCTCTCCGAATAGCCCTCTCTATGGCTACACCTTC. Translation gives CASSPNSPLYGYTF.

The chain is built from TRBV5-6 and TRBJ2-7, with 7 bases lining up with TRBD1. The CDR3 length is 13 residues. The V segment lost 3 bases and the J segment 2 bases; nucleotides outside the gene matches: 2. Germline V gene lookup returns CDR1 SGHDT and CDR2 YYEEEE. In nucleotides, the CDR3 is TGTGCCAGCAGCTGGACAGGAACCTACGAGCAGTACTTC. Its protein product is CASSWTGTYEQYF.

The chain has TRBV24-1 and TRBJ2-2; 7 bases align to TRBD2. Germline lookup yields CDR1 KGHDR and CDR2 SFDVKD. This CDR3 has 15 amino acids. V dropped 2 bases and J dropped 6; count of bases not matched to a gene: 5. CDR3 sequence reads: CATSDSGLGAGELFF. CDR3 DNA: TGTGCCACCAGTGATTCTGGACTAGGGGCCGGGGAGCTGTTTTTT.

The chain recombines TRBV6-6 with TRBJ1-5; possibly TRBD1 for D (6 bases). The CDR3 totals 11 residues. CDR1 is MNHNY, CDR2 SVGAGI, per germline (reference sequence). The V and J ends lost 7 bases and 5 bases respectively, with 6 bases between them. CDR3 in DNA: TGTGCCAGCACAGGGGATCAGCCCCAGCATTTT. It codes for CASTGDQPQHF.

The J gene is TRBJ1-2, the V gene TRBV7-2; 7 nucleotides align to TRBD1. The CDR3 covers 16 residues. V trimming: 1 base; J trimming: 5 bases; junction bases outside the gene matches: 10. Germline V gene data show CDR1 as SGHTA and CDR2 as FQGNSA. CDR3 nucleotide sequence: TGTGCCAGCAGCTTAGTGTTAGGGGGCCCGGGATATGGCTACACCTTC. Encoded protein: CASSLVLGGPGYGYTF.